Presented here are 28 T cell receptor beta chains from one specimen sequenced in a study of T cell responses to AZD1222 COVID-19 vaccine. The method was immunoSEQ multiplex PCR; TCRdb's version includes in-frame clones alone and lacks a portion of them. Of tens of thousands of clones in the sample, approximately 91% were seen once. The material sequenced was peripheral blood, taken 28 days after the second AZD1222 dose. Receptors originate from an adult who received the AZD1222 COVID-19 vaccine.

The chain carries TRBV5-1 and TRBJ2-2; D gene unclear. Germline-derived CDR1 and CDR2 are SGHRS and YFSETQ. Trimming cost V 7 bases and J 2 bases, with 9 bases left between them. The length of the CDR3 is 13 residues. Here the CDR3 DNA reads TGCGCCAGCGGACCCGATAACACCGGGGAGCTGTTTTTT. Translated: CASGPDNTGELFF. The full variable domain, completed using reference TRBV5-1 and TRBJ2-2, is KAGVTQTPRYLIKTRGQQVTLSCSPISGHRSVSWYQQTPGQGLQFLFEYFSETQRNKGNFPGRFSGRQFSNSRSEMNVSTLELGDSALYLCASGPDNTGELFFGEGSRLTVL.

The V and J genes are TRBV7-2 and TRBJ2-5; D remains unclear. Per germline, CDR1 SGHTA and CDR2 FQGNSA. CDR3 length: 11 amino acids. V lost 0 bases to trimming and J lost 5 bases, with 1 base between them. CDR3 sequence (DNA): TGTGCCAGCAGCTTAGCCGAGACCCAGTACTTC. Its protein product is CASSLAETQYF.

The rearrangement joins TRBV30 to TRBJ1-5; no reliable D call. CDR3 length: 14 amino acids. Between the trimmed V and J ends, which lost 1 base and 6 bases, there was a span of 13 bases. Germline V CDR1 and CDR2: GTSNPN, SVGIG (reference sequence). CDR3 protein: CAWSAGPAGQPQHF. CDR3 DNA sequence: TGTGCCTGGAGTGCCGGACCTGCGGGTCAGCCCCAGCATTTT. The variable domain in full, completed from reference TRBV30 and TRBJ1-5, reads SQTIHQWPATLVQPVGSPLSLECTVEGTSNPNLYWYRQAAGRGLQLLFYSVGIGQISSEVPQNLSASRPQDRQFILSSKKLLLSDSGFYLCAWSAGPAGQPQHFGDGTRLSIL.

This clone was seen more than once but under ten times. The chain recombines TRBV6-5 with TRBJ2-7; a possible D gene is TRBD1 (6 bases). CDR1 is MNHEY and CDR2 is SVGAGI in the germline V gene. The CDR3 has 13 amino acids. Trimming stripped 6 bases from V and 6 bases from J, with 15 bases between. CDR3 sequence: CASRAPYRVEQYF. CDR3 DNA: TGTGCCAGCAGGGCACCTTACAGGGTCGAGCAGTACTTC.

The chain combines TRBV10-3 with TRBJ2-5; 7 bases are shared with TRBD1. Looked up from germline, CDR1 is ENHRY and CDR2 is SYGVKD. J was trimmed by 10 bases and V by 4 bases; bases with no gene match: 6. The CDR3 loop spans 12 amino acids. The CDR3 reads CAISANRDSQYF. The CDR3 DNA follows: TGTGCCATCAGTGCCAACCGGGACAGCCAGTACTTC.

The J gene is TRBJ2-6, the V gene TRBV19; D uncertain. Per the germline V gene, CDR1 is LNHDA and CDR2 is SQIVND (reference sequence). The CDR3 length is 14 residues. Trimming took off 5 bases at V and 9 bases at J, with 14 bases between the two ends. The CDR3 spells CASSPTGPHNVLTF. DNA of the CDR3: TGTGCCAGTAGTCCCACCGGGCCCCACAACGTCCTGACTTTC.

The CDR3 DNA follows: TGTGCCAGCAGTTCCGGACAGCTATACGAGCAGTACTTC. This gives the protein CASSSGQLYEQYF. This sequence joins TRBV27 and TRBJ2-7; D may be TRBD1 (6 bases). Trimming removed 4 bases at V and 4 bases at J, with 11 bases between. Germline V gives CDR1 MNHEY, CDR2 SMNVEV (reference sequence). The CDR3 has 13 amino acids.

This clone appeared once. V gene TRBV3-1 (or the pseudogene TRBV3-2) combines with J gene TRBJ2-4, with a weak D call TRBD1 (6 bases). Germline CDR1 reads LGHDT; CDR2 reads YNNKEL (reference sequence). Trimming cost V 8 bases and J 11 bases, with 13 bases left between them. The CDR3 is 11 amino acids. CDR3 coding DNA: TGTGCCAGCGGTTCACAGGGACTTCAGTACTTC. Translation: CASGSQGLQYF.

The CDR3 DNA reads TGTGCCAGTAGTGATAGCCTCGATTCACCCCTCCACTTT. Its protein is CASSDSLDSPLHF. This sequence joins TRBV19 and TRBJ1-6, with D unclear. CDR3 length equals 13 residues. V lost 5 bases, J lost 8 bases, and 10 bases lay in between. Per germline, CDR1 LNHDA and CDR2 SQIVND (reference sequence).

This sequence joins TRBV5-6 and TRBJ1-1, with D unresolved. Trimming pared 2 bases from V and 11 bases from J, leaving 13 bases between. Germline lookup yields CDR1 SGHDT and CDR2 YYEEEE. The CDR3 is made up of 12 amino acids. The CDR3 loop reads CASSFRRAFAFF. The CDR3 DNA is TGTGCCAGCAGCTTCAGGAGAGCTTTCGCTTTCTTT.

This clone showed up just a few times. Here the CDR3 DNA reads TGTGCCACCCGAGGGGGGTCTGTCTCCTACGAGCAGTACTTC. This codes for CATRGGSVSYEQYF. V is TRBV2 and J is TRBJ2-7, with D possibly being TRBD1 or TRBD2 (6 bases each). The V end lost 10 bases, the J end lost 0 bases, and 16 bases lay between the germline ends. The CDR3 totals 14 residues. Germline V gives CDR1 SNHLY, CDR2 FYNNEI.

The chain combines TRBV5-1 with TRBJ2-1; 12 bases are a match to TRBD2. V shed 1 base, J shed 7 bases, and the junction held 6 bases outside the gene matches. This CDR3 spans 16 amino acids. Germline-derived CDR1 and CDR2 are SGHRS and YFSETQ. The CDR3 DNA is TGCGCCAGCAGCTTGTCTAGCGGGGGGGCTAGAAATGAGCAGTTCTTC. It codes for CASSLSSGGARNEQFF.

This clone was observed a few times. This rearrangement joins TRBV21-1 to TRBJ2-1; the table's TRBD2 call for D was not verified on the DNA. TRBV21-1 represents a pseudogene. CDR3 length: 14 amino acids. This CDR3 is CASTLAGGRNEQFF. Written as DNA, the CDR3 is TGTGCCAGCACGCTAGCGGGGGGAAGGAATGAGCAGTTCTTC.

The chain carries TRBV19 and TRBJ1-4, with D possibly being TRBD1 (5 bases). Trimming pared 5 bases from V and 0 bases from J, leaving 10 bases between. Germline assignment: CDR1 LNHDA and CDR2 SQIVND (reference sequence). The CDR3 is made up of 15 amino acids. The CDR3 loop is CASSPTAATNEKLFF. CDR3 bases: TGTGCCAGTAGTCCGACAGCAGCAACTAATGAAAAACTGTTTTTT.

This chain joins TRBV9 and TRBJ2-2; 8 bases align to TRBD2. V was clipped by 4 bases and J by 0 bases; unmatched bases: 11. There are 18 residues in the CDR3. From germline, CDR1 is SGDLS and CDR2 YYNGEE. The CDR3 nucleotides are TGTGCCAGCAGCTCTCCCGGGGGGGGTTTGGCGAACACCGGGGAGCTGTTTTTT. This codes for CASSSPGGGLANTGELFF.

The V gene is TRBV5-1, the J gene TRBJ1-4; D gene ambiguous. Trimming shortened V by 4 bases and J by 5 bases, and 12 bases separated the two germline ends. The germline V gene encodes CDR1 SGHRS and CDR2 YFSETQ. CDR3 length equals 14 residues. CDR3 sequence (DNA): TGCGCCAGCAGCCCGGACGGTGGGAATGAAAAACTGTTTTTT. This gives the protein CASSPDGGNEKLFF.

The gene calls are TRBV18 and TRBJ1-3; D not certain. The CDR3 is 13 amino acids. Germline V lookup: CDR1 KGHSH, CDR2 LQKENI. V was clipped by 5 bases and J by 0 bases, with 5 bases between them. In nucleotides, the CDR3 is TGTGCCAGCTCATCCGACTCTGGAAACACCATATATTTT. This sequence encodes CASSSDSGNTIYF.

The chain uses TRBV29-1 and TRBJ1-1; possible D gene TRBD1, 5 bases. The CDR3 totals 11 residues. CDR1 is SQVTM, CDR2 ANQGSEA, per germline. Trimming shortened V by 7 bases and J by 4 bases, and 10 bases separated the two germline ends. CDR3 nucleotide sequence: TGCAGCGCTCGGAGGGGCACTGAAGCTTTCTTT. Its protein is CSARRGTEAFF.

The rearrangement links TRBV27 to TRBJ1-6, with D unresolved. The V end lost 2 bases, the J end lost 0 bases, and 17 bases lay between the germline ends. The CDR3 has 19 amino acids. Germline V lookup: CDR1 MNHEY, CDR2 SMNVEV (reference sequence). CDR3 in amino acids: CASSLRAYAESSYNSPLHF. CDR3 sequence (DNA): TGTGCCAGCAGTTTAAGGGCCTATGCAGAGAGCTCCTATAATTCACCCCTCCACTTT.

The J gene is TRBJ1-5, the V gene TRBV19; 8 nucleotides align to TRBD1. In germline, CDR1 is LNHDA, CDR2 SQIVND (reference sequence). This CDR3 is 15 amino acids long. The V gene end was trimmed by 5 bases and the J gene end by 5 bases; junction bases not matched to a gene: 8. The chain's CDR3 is CASSSDRDGHQPQHF. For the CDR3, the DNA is TGTGCCAGTAGTTCGGACAGGGATGGACATCAGCCCCAGCATTTT.

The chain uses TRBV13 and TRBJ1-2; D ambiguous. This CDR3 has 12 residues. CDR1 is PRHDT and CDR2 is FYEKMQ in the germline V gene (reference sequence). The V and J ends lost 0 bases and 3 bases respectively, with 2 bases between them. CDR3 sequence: CASSLGDYGYTF. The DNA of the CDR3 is TGTGCCAGCAGCTTAGGGGACTATGGCTACACCTTC.

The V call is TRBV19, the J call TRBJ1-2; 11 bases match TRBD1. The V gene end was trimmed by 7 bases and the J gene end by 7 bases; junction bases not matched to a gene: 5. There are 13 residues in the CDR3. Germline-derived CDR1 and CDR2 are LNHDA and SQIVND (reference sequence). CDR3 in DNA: TGTGCCAGTACTGGACAGGGGGCTTCTGGCTACACCTTC. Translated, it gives CASTGQGASGYTF.

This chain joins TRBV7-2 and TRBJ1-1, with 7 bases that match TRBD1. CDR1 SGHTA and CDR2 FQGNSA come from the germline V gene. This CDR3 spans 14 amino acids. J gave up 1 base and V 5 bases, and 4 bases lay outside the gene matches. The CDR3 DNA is TGTGCCAGCAGCCCACAGGGGAGGAACACTGAAGCTTTCTTT. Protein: CASSPQGRNTEAFF.

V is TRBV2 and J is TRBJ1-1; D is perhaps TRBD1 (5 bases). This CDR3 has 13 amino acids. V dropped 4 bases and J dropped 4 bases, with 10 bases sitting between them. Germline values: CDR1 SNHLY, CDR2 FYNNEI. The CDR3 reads CASSVEGPTEAFF. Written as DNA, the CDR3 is TGTGCCAGCAGTGTGGAGGGGCCCACTGAAGCTTTCTTT. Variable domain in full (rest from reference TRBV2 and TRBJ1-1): EPEVTQTPSHQVTQMGQEVILRCVPISNHLYFYWYRQILGQKVEFLVSFYNNEISEKSEIFDDQFSVERPDGSNFTLKIRSTKLEDSAMYFCASSVEGPTEAFFGQGTRLTVV.

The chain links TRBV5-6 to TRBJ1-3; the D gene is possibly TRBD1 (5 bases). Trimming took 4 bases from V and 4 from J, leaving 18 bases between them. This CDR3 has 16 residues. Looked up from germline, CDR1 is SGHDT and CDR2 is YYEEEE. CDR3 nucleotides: TGTGCCAGCAGCACAGGACACTTTCTGAAAGGAAACACCATATATTTT. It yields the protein CASSTGHFLKGNTIYF. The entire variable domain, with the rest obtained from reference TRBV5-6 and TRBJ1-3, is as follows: DAGVTQSPTHLIKTRGQQVTLRCSPKSGHDTVSWYQQALGQGPQFIFQYYEEEERQRGNFPDRFSGHQFPNYSSELNVNALLLGDSALYLCASSTGHFLKGNTIYFGEGSWLTVV.

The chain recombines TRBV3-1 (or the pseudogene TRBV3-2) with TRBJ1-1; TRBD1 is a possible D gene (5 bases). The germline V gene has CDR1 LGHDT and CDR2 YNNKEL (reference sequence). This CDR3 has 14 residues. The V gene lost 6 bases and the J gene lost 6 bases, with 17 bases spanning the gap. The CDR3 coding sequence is TGTGCCAGCAGTCCGAAGGAGGGGTGGTCTGAAGCTTTCTTT. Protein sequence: CASSPKEGWSEAFF.

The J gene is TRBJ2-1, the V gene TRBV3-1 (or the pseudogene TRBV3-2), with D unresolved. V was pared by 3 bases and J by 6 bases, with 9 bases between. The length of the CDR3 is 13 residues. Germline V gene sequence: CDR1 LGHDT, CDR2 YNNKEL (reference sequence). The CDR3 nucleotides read TGTGCCAGCAGCCAGCTCTGGGGCAATGAGCAGTTCTTC. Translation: CASSQLWGNEQFF.

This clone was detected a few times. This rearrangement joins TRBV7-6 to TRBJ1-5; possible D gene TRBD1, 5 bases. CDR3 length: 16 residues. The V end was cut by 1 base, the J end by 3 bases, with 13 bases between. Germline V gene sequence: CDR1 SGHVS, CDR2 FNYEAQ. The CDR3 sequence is CASSLVGGADNQPQHF. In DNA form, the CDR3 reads TGTGCCAGCAGCTTAGTGGGAGGGGCGGACAATCAGCCCCAGCATTTT. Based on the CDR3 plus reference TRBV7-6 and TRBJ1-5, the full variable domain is GAGVSQSPRYKVTKRGQDVALRCDPISGHVSLYWYRQALGQGPEFLTYFNYEAQQDKSGLPNDRFSAERPEGSISTLTIQRTEQRDSAMYRCASSLVGGADNQPQHFGDGTRLSIL.